The 17 T cell receptor beta chains listed next were all sequenced from one sample in a study of Graves' ophthalmopathy and Graves' hyperthyroidism (dated 2018 in TCRdb). These reads were obtained on an Illumina HiSeq 2000. For repertoire sequencing, the TCR beta CDR3 regions were amplified from RNA transcripts. A first-round RT-PCR used HTBI primers with the Qiagen OneStep RT-PCR kit, followed by a second-round multiplex PCR, size selection and purification. The public reads were quality trimmed at Q25 with fastp and then assembled into clones with MiXCR by TCRdb, keeping productive beta chains. Here each entry gathers all rows of one CDR3 protein and keeps the most common genes and DNA. The sample yields around 1.1 million distinct CDR3 sequences; about 38% were counted once. The leading ten clones occupy around 10% of the sample. Input material: peripheral blood or thyroid tissue (not recorded which). The receptors originated from an adult man with Graves' hyperthyroidism.

At least ten counts were recorded for this clonotype. The rearrangement joins TRBV7-9 to TRBJ2-7; 9 positions agree with TRBD1. Germline-derived CDR1 and CDR2 are SEHNR and FQNEAQ (reference sequence). CDR3 length: 15 amino acids. V trimming: 1 base; J trimming: 5 bases; junction bases outside the gene matches: 6. CDR3 sequence reads: CASSLDRDRDDEQYF. In DNA form, the CDR3 reads TGTGCCAGCAGCTTAGATCGGGACAGGGACGACGAGCAGTACTTC.

The rearrangement links TRBV7-3 to TRBJ1-6; 8 bases map to TRBD1. The germline gives CDR1 SGHTA, CDR2 FQGTGA. The CDR3 runs 14 residues. J gave up 10 bases and V 5 bases, and 7 bases lay outside the gene matches. CDR3 protein: CASSHRDRRSPLHF. DNA for the CDR3: TGTGCCAGCAGCCACCGGGACAGGAGATCACCCCTCCACTTT.

This clonotype has only a few counts. The V call is TRBV12-3 or TRBV12-4, the J call TRBJ1-1; D not certain. V was shortened by 7 bases and J by 4 bases, with 13 bases between the two germline ends. The CDR3 runs to 13 residues. The CDR3 nucleotides are TGTGCCAGCACGTCACGGAGAGGCACTGAAGCTTTCTTT. Encoded protein: CASTSRRGTEAFF.

The V call is TRBV7-9, the J call TRBJ2-3, with D perhaps TRBD2 (5 bases). Per the germline V gene, CDR1 is SEHNR and CDR2 is FQNEAQ (reference sequence). The length of the CDR3 is 16 residues. V lost 2 bases, J lost 0 bases, and 12 bases lay in between. CDR3 region: CASSLTAGPSTDTQYF. The DNA of the CDR3 is TGTGCCAGCAGCTTAACGGCGGGCCCGAGCACAGATACGCAGTATTTT.

Concerning this clonotype: This may stem from a read error, because a much larger clone lies one nucleotide away. The chain has TRBV20-1 and TRBJ2-5; 9 bases match TRBD1. Germline V CDR1 and CDR2: DFQATT, SNEGSKA (reference sequence). V lost 5 bases and J lost 7; bases outside the gene matches: 11. The CDR3 is made up of 14 amino acids. This chain's CDR3 is CSAWDRVVGGTQYF. In nucleotides, the CDR3 is TGCAGTGCTTGGGACAGGGTTGTCGGGGGGACCCAGTACTTC.

The gene calls are TRBV4-3 and TRBJ2-7; maybe TRBD1 (5 bases). Germline loops: CDR1 LGHNA, CDR2 YSLEER. The CDR3 runs to 15 residues. The ends were cut back, 3 bases at V and 5 bases at J, with 17 bases in the middle. CDR3 in amino acids: CASSHPLTGGDEQYF. CDR3 nucleotide sequence: TGCGCCAGCAGCCACCCCCTTACAGGCGGCGACGAGCAGTACTTC.

The chain recombines TRBV25-1 with TRBJ1-2; D is perhaps TRBD1 (6 bases). CDR1 and CDR2 from the germline V gene are MGHDK and SYGVNS. The CDR3 loop spans 12 amino acids. Trimming left V 8 bases short and J 8 bases short, with 15 bases between. CDR3 sequence: CASQGNRDGYTF. In nucleotides, the CDR3 is TGTGCCAGCCAAGGAAACAGGGACGGCTACACCTTC.

At least ten counts were recorded for this clonotype. The genes are TRBV7-9 and TRBJ2-5, with D possibly matching TRBD1 (5 bases). Germline assignment: CDR1 SEHNR and CDR2 FQNEAQ (reference sequence). The CDR3 length is 14 residues. Trimming cost V 0 bases and J 4 bases, with 9 bases left between them. The CDR3 nucleotides read TGTGCCAGCAGCTTAGCCCCCGACAGAGAGACCCAGTACTTC. Protein: CASSLAPDRETQYF.

This clonotype occurred many times. The chain recombines TRBV7-2 with TRBJ1-2; D call uncertain. Germline V gene lookup returns CDR1 SGHTA and CDR2 FQGNSA. V lost 1 base and J 3 bases, leaving 12 bases between the germline ends. The CDR3 is 15 residues long. CDR3 in DNA: TGTGCCAGCAGCTTAGGGCTGGGCAACGACTATGGCTACACCTTC. This sequence encodes CASSLGLGNDYGYTF.

This sequence joins TRBV7-9 and TRBJ2-7; no clear D. V was pared by 11 bases and J by 3 bases, with 14 bases between. The germline V gene has CDR1 SEHNR and CDR2 FQNEAQ (reference sequence). The CDR3 is made up of 12 amino acids. This CDR3 is CAWSAAVYEQYF. The CDR3 DNA reads TGTGCCTGGAGTGCCGCGGTCTACGAGCAGTACTTC.

As to this clonotype: At one of its ends the junction is not consistent with the germline gene, which may arise from a read error. The chain uses TRBV11-2 and TRBJ2-7; a weak D match, TRBD2 (6 bases). Germline V gene lookup returns CDR1 SGHAT and CDR2 FQNNGV. The CDR3 contains 14 residues. The CDR3 protein is CVSSVGGVNYEQYF. In DNA form, the CDR3 reads TGTGTCAGCAGCGTCGGCGGGGTGAACTACGAGCAGTACTTC.

This clonotype has ten or more counts. The chain is built from TRBV6-2 or TRBV6-3 and TRBJ1-5, with 8 nucleotides matching TRBD1. CDR3 length: 13 residues. The ends lost 4 bases at V and 6 bases at J; junction bases unmatched: 2. Germline lookup yields CDR1 MNHEY and CDR2 SVGEGT. In DNA form, the CDR3 reads TGTGCCAGCAGTTCGACAGGGGTTCAGCCCCAGCATTTT. This gives the protein CASSSTGVQPQHF.

Details on this clonotype: This likely comes from a read error, as the CDR3 has no conserved phenylalanine or tryptophan at its end. The genes are TRBV15 and TRBJ2-7, with a possible D match to TRBD1 (6 bases). V shed 1 base and J shed 7 bases, with 14 bases lying between them. The germline V gene has CDR1 LNHNV and CDR2 YYDKDF (reference sequence). The CDR3 contains 14 residues. CDR3 DNA sequence: TGTGCCACCAGCAGAGCGGGACAAGGTCGAGAGCAGTACCTC. Translation: CATSRAGQGREQYL.

The rearrangement joins TRBV7-9 to TRBJ2-7; no clear D. Trimming removed 3 bases at V and 6 bases at J, with 9 bases between. CDR1 and CDR2 from the germline V gene are SEHNR and FQNEAQ (reference sequence). The CDR3 is 12 amino acids. This CDR3 reads CASSFQRTEQYF. CDR3 DNA: TGTGCCAGCAGCTTCCAGCGTACCGAGCAGTACTTC.

The chain carries TRBV7-2 and TRBJ2-2; 8 positions match TRBD1. Trimming at V came to 5 bases and at J to 9 bases, leaving 17 bases not matched to a gene. Germline CDR1 SGHTA, CDR2 FQGNSA. The CDR3 consists of 17 residues. CDR3 bases: TGTGCCAGCAGCATACGCCGGACAGGGATGATTCTACGGGAGCTGTTTTTT. Translated: CASSIRRTGMILRELFF. The full variable domain, in which reference TRBV7-2 and TRBJ2-2 provide the parts outside the CDR3, is GAGVSQSPSNKVTEKGKDVELRCDPISGHTALYWYRQSLGQGLEFLIYFQGNSAPDKSGLPSDRFSAERTGGSVSTLTIQRTQQEDSAVYLCASSIRRTGMILRELFFGEGSRLTVL.

The chain joins TRBV24-1 to TRBJ2-7; the match to TRBD2 covers 8 bases. The CDR3 length is 16 residues. V lost 4 bases, J lost 5 bases, and 12 bases stayed unmatched. Germline V lookup: CDR1 KGHDR, CDR2 SFDVKD. The CDR3 spells CATSDPSGGSTNEQYF. CDR3 DNA: TGTGCCACCAGTGACCCCAGCGGGGGCTCAACTAACGAGCAGTACTTC.

This clonotype was observed at least ten times. The CDR3 nucleotides are TGTGCCACCAGCAGAACTGTAGGGTCTTTAGAGACCCAGTACTTC. This gives the protein CATSRTVGSLETQYF. V and J are TRBV15 and TRBJ2-5, with unresolved D. V lost 2 bases, J lost 4 bases, and 14 bases lay in between. Germline loops: CDR1 LNHNV, CDR2 YYDKDF (reference sequence). The CDR3 sequence is 15 residues long. Full variable domain (missing parts from reference TRBV15 and TRBJ2-5): DAMVIQNPRYQVTQFGKPVTLSCSQTLNHNVMYWYQQKSSQAPKLLFHYYDKDFNNEADTPDNFQSRRPNTSFCFLDIRSPGLGDTAMYLCATSRTVGSLETQYFGPGTRLLVL.